This T cell receptor beta chain is from a study of CD8 T cells in Susac syndrome (dated by TCRdb to about 2019). Regarding the study in general: The study used repertoire sequencing to test whether antigen drove CD8+ T cell activation and differentiation in Susac syndrome. Overall study results and their limits: The number of individuals in the TCR sequencing and HLA analysis was recognized as being relatively small.

Peripheral blood CD8+ and CD4+ T cells from healthy donors, Susac syndrome patients and multiple sclerosis patients were profiled by high-throughput TCR beta sequencing. Multiple sclerosis controls were treatment-naive patients with stable or active relapsing-remitting disease fulfilling revised McDonald criteria. Bulk CD8+ and CD4+ T cells were purified magnetically by negative isolation, whereas CD8+ TEMRA cells were enriched by FACS. Blood was drawn into EDTA tubes, processed within 24 hours, and PBMCs were isolated by density gradient centrifugation. PBMCs intended for TCR sequencing were frozen in liquid nitrogen and were later thawed in a 37 degrees C water bath. The sorted or isolated CD4+, CD8+ and CD8+ TEMRA cells reached a purity of at least 90%. RNA was extracted with the RNeasy kit and about 0.45 to 1 ug was reverse transcribed using random hexamers. TCR beta CDR3 regions were amplified with the immunoSEQ multiplex PCR assay covering 54 Vbeta and 13 Jbeta segments. PCR amplification bias was corrected by using a synthetic template baseline for primer optimization and computational correction. Turning to the authors' computational methods: Reads were annotated to V, D and J genes per IMGT and analyzed with immunoSEQ Analyzer, keeping only productive sequences. To calculate clonality, Shannon entropy was normalized by log2 of the number of productive unique sequences and then subtracted from one. For each patient and control, public and private clones were evaluated within the 100 most prevalent clones. Clones were defined as Susac-specific if absent from the healthy and MS cohorts, from 1052 published viral clones and from other ImmuneACCESS disease sequences. TCRdb redid the processing of the public reads, applying fastp at Q25 and MiXCR, and retained in-frame beta chains. Entries that share a CDR3 protein sequence are merged under the most common genes and DNA. In this record, the V and J calls reflect TCRdb's handling and not the investigators' own analysis. For this sample there are a few hundred thousand distinct CDR3 sequences; roughly 95% appear just once. 0.055% to 0.075% of the sample rests with the top ten.

In the case of this clonotype: Its antigen specificity is not known. No base quality values were provided; no much bigger clone lies one nucleotide off.

Deletion took 1 base off V and 5 bases off J, with a span of 14 bases between the germline ends. CDR1 SEHNR and CDR2 FQNEAQ were looked up in the germline V gene (reference sequence). From the cysteine up to the phenylalanine, the CDR3 has a length of 16 residues. The retained sequence is limited to the CDR3, 48 bases, with the frame set at the first base. Sequenced material: CD4+ T cells from PBMCs. The TCR originated in a human donor with multiple sclerosis. Rearrangement joined TRBV7-9 to TRBJ2-2; no confident D gene assignment can be made. The nucleotide sequence is TGTGCCAGCAGCTTAGACCAGGCACCCTTTACCGGGGAGCTGTTTTTT. This yields the protein CASSLDQAPFTGELFF.